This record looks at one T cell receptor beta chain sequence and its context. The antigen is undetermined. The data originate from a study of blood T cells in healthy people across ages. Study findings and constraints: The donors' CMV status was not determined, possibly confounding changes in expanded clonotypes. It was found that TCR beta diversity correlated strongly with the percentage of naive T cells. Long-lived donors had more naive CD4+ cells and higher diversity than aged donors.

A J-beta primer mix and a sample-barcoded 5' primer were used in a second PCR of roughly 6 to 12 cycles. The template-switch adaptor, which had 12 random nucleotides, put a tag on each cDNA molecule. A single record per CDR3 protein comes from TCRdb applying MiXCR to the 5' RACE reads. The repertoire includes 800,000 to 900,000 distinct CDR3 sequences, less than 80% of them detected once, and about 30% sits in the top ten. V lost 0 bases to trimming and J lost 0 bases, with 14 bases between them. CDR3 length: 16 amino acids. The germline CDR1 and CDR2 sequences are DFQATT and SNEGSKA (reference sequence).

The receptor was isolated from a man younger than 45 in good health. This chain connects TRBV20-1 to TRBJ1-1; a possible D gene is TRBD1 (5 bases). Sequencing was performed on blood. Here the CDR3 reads CSARDLRGEVNTEAFF. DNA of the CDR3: TGCAGTGCTAGAGATTTGAGGGGCGAGGTGAACACTGAAGCTTTCTTT.